Listed here are 10 T cell receptor beta chains from one sample, sequenced in a study of blood T cell repertoires in COVID-19. The assay was immunoSEQ multiplex PCR, and TCRdb's table has in-frame clones only and misses some. The data show approximately 300,000 clones, roughly nine tenths seen once. Specimen: PBMCs or T cells enriched from blood (not recorded which). All receptors come from a woman under 40 who had recovered from COVID-19.

This chain links TRBV30 with TRBJ1-1, with 8 bases aligning to TRBD1. The V gene's germline CDR1 is GTSNPN and CDR2 SVGIG (reference sequence). The CDR3 length is 15 residues. The junction had 10 bases not matched to a gene; V was cut back by 4 bases and J by 3 bases. The CDR3 region has the DNA TGTGCCTGGATGGGACAGGTAGGGCAGGACACTGAAGCTTTCTTT. Translation gives CAWMGQVGQDTEAFF. Full variable domain (outside the CDR3, taken from reference TRBV30 and TRBJ1-1): SQTIHQWPATLVQPVGSPLSLECTVEGTSNPNLYWYRQAAGRGLQLLFYSVGIGQISSEVPQNLSASRPQDRQFILSSKKLLLSDSGFYLCAWMGQVGQDTEAFFGQGTRLTVV.

The genes are TRBV18 and TRBJ2-1; a weak D match, TRBD2 (6 bases). This CDR3 comprises 15 residues. V lost 2 bases, J lost 4 bases, and 12 bases lay in between. Germline loops: CDR1 KGHSH, CDR2 LQKENI. This CDR3 reads CASSPVVGGYNEQFF. The CDR3 bases are TGTGCCAGCTCACCAGTGGTGGGAGGATACAATGAGCAGTTCTTC.

This clone has only one observation. V is TRBV5-6 and J is TRBJ1-6, with no clear D. The CDR3 spans 13 residues. The V end was cut by 0 bases, the J end by 7 bases, with 5 bases between. Germline V lookup: CDR1 SGHDT, CDR2 YYEEEE. The CDR3 spells CASSLASNSPLHF. CDR3 DNA: TGTGCCAGCAGCTTGGCAAGCAATTCACCCCTCCACTTT.

This sequence joins TRBV7-6 and TRBJ2-7, with 7 bases matching TRBD1. The length of the CDR3 is 16 residues. CDR1 SGHVS and CDR2 FNYEAQ come from the germline V gene. V lost 5 bases and J lost 3; bases outside the gene matches: 13. CDR3 DNA sequence: TGTGCCAGCAGCGCATTACAGGGGCATTTGGACTACGAGCAGTACTTC. Translating gives CASSALQGHLDYEQYF.

This clone was found once. CDR3 DNA sequence: TGTGCCAGTAGTATAGCGGACAGCTCCTACGAGCAGTACTTC. This codes for CASSIADSSYEQYF. This chain connects TRBV19 to TRBJ2-7; D possibly corresponds to TRBD1 (6 bases). Germline loops: CDR1 LNHDA, CDR2 SQIVND (reference sequence). This CDR3 comprises 14 residues. V lost 1 base and J lost 0, with 7 bases in between.

This clone was observed a single time. This rearrangement joins TRBV4-1 to TRBJ1-5; D uncertain. CDR3 length: 15 amino acids. V was shortened by 0 bases and J by 7 bases, with 13 bases between the two germline ends. Per germline, CDR1 MGHRA and CDR2 YSYEKL. The CDR3 protein is CASSQEMVGGQPQHF. For the CDR3, the DNA is TGCGCCAGCAGCCAAGAAATGGTAGGAGGACAGCCCCAGCATTTT.

The rearrangement links TRBV20-1 to TRBJ2-7; TRBD1 is a possible D gene (6 bases). CDR1 DFQATT and CDR2 SNEGSKA come from the germline V gene (reference sequence). V lost 6 bases and J lost 2, with 8 bases in between. The CDR3 runs 11 residues. The DNA of the CDR3 is TGCAGTGCCCAGGGGACCTACGAGCAGTACTTC. This translates into CSAQGTYEQYF.

This chain connects TRBV6-2 or TRBV6-3 to TRBJ1-1, with TRBD1 matching 8 bases. V was clipped by 2 bases and J by 4 bases; unmatched bases: 18. The CDR3 consists of 19 residues. Germline values: CDR1 MNHEY, CDR2 SVGEGT. CDR3 region: CASSYTETGAYLGSTEAFF. The CDR3 coding sequence is TGTGCCAGCAGTTACACGGAGACAGGGGCCTACTTGGGCAGCACTGAAGCTTTCTTT.

V gene TRBV28 combines with J gene TRBJ2-2, with D unclear. This CDR3 is built from 19 residues. V was cut by 3 bases and J by 0 bases, with 20 bases left in between. Germline loops: CDR1 MDHEN, CDR2 SYDVKM. The CDR3 reads CASSFIPPSGNSNTGELFF. The CDR3 bases are TGTGCCAGCAGTTTTATCCCTCCGTCAGGAAACTCGAACACCGGGGAGCTGTTTTTT.

This rearrangement joins TRBV6-2 or TRBV6-3 to TRBJ1-2, with a weak D call TRBD1 (6 bases). Germline values: CDR1 MNHEY, CDR2 SVGEGT. V lost 5 bases and J lost 1, with 8 bases in between. The CDR3 consists of 13 residues. The CDR3 region is CASSNRVNYGYTF. The CDR3 DNA reads TGTGCCAGCAGTAACAGGGTTAACTATGGCTACACCTTC.